One sample yielded the 28 T cell receptor beta chains listed below, sequenced in a study of T cells in Graves' hyperthyroidism and ophthalmopathy. RNA transcripts provided the source from which TCR beta CDR3 regions were amplified. First-round RT-PCR with HTBI primers amplified the TCR CDR3 region. Each CDR3 protein gets one entry after TCRdb re-called the multiplex PCR reads with MiXCR. The sample has around 300,000 distinct CDR3 sequences; roughly 13% are singletons. The sequencing input was blood. The receptors originated from a woman aged 40 to 55 with Graves' ophthalmopathy.

This clonotype has at least ten counts. The chain uses TRBV11-2 and TRBJ2-1; 11 bases fit TRBD2. J gave up 2 bases and V 5 bases, and 11 bases lay outside the gene matches. CDR1 and CDR2 from the germline V gene are SGHAT and FQNNGV. This CDR3 is built from 18 residues. The CDR3 here is CASSTQHLSGRAYNEQFF. DNA of the CDR3: TGTGCCAGCAGCACCCAACATCTTAGCGGGAGGGCCTACAATGAGCAGTTCTTC.

This clonotype was seen only a few times. The chain uses TRBV19 and TRBJ2-1; TRBD2 matches 8 bases. The CDR3 runs to 15 residues. Germline-derived CDR1 and CDR2 are LNHDA and SQIVND (reference sequence). V lost 7 bases and J lost 4; bases outside the gene matches: 9. The CDR3 protein is CASNGLAGGYNEQFF. The CDR3 coding sequence is TGTGCCAGTAATGGGTTGGCGGGGGGTTACAATGAGCAGTTCTTC.

The chain employs TRBV7-9 and TRBJ2-2; 10 bases agree with TRBD2. CDR3 length equals 16 residues. Looked up from germline, CDR1 is SEHNR and CDR2 is FQNEAQ (reference sequence). The trim removed 4 bases at V and 2 bases at J, leaving 4 bases unmatched. Here the CDR3 DNA reads TGTGCCAGCAGCTCAGCGGGAGGGCCTAACACCGGGGAGCTGTTTTTT. It specifies CASSSAGGPNTGELFF.

This clonotype turned up a few times. The genes are TRBV7-9 and TRBJ2-7; D is uncertain. Trimming pared 3 bases from V and 2 bases from J, leaving 11 bases between. The CDR3 has 14 amino acids. CDR1 and CDR2 (germline): SEHNR, FQNEAQ (reference sequence). The DNA of the CDR3 is TGTGCCAGCAGCTTGGCTCAGGAAACCTACGAGCAGTACTTC. It yields the protein CASSLAQETYEQYF.

The chain recombines TRBV2 with TRBJ2-4, with 11 nucleotides matching TRBD2. There are 17 residues in the CDR3. Germline-derived CDR1 and CDR2 are SNHLY and FYNNEI. V dropped 7 bases and J dropped 7; count of bases not matched to a gene: 15. DNA for the CDR3: TGTGCCAGCACCTCTGGGGGGCTAGCGGGGGGCGGGAACATTCAGTACTTC. The encoded protein is CASTSGGLAGGGNIQYF.

The sample holds many counts of this clonotype. The chain carries TRBV6-1 and TRBJ2-7; no firm D call. Germline V gene lookup returns CDR1 MNHNS and CDR2 SASEGT. CDR3 length: 13 residues. The V end lost 5 bases, the J end lost 5 bases, and 13 bases lay between the germline ends. Written as DNA, the CDR3 is TGTGCCAGCAGTTTGTCGAGTTTCCACGAGCAGTACTTC. Translating it yields CASSLSSFHEQYF.

The table lists this clonotype with a few counts. The rearrangement links TRBV15 to TRBJ2-5, with 10 nucleotides matching TRBD2. The CDR3 is 16 residues long. The ends lost 1 base at V and 3 bases at J; junction bases unmatched: 5. Germline V gene sequence: CDR1 LNHNV, CDR2 YYDKDF (reference sequence). CDR3 loop: CATSRGGSGGEETQYF. CDR3 bases: TGTGCCACCAGCAGAGGGGGGAGCGGGGGGGAAGAGACCCAGTACTTC.

The chain has TRBV19 and TRBJ1-4, with unresolved D. The V end was cut by 4 bases, the J end by 0 bases, with 9 bases between. This CDR3 has 15 residues. Germline CDR1 reads LNHDA; CDR2 reads SQIVND (reference sequence). CDR3 in amino acids: CASSKRKSTNEKLFF. CDR3 sequence (DNA): TGTGCCAGTAGTAAGAGAAAATCAACTAATGAAAAACTGTTTTTT. Variable domain in full (rest from reference TRBV19 and TRBJ1-4): DGGITQSPKYLFRKEGQNVTLSCEQNLNHDAMYWYRQDPGQGLRLIYYSQIVNDFQKGDIAEGYSVSREKKESFPLTVTSAQKNPTAFYLCASSKRKSTNEKLFFGSGTQLSVL.

Comment on this clonotype: It may be a read error: a sequence one base away is much more abundant. The rearrangement joins TRBV24-1 to TRBJ1-2; 7 nucleotides match TRBD1. Germline CDR1 reads KGHDR; CDR2 reads SFDVKD. The CDR3 length is 13 residues. The CDR3 bases are TGTGCCACCTTGGGAGACAGGGCCGGAGGCTTCACCTTC. Translated: CATLGDRAGGFTF.

In its sample, this clonotype was seen a few times. It is unclear where the CDR3 begins or ends on the DNA, so no DNA is shown, and the CDR3 is as TCRdb lists it. This chain links TRBV2 with TRBJ1-3; the D segment call TRBD1 is taken from the table without a DNA check. The CDR3 length equals 16 residues, ends included. Germline loops: CDR1 SNHLY, CDR2 FYNNEI. CDR3: CASSAFGAGAGNTIYF.

This clonotype appeared a few times. The chain couples TRBV12-3 or TRBV12-4 to TRBJ1-2; no clear D gene. V was cut by 5 bases and J by 0 bases, with 7 bases left in between. CDR3 length: 13 residues. In DNA, the CDR3 is TGTGCCAGCAGTGCAGGTCCTAACTATGGCTACACCTTC. Translating gives CASSAGPNYGYTF.

The chain combines TRBV20-1 with TRBJ1-4, with D hard to call. Trimming pared 5 bases from V and 4 bases from J, leaving 8 bases between. CDR1 is DFQATT, CDR2 SNEGSKA, per germline (reference sequence). The CDR3 has 12 residues. In nucleotides, the CDR3 is TGCAGTGCTCGGGGATTTAATGAAAAACTGTTTTTT. Amino acids: CSARGFNEKLFF.

This clonotype occurred many times. The CDR3 sequence is CASLRYTEAFF. In nucleotides, the CDR3 is TGTGCCAGTCTTAGGTACACTGAAGCTTTCTTT. The chain has TRBV6-7 and TRBJ1-1; D is unresolved. Being an ORF, TRBV6-7 has a function that is uncertain. The CDR3 sequence is 11 residues long. Trimming cost V 9 bases and J 3 bases, with 8 bases left between them.

There are many counts of this clonotype. The rearrangement uses TRBV28 and TRBJ2-5, with 10 positions matching TRBD2. The J segment lost 7 bases and the V segment lost 2 bases, leaving 4 bases of the junction unmatched. The CDR3 extends over 14 amino acids. Germline-derived CDR1 and CDR2 are MDHEN and SYDVKM. CDR3 region: CASSLLAGEGTQYF. The CDR3 DNA reads TGTGCCAGCAGTTTACTAGCGGGAGAAGGGACCCAGTACTTC.

This clonotype was found many times. The chain couples TRBV12-3 or TRBV12-4 to TRBJ1-2, with D hard to call. V was pared by 5 bases and J by 2 bases, with 9 bases between. This CDR3 is built from 13 residues. The CDR3 loop is CASSAELNYGYTF. The CDR3 nucleotides read TGTGCCAGCAGTGCAGAATTAAACTATGGCTACACCTTC.

The chain uses TRBV6-1 and TRBJ2-5; perhaps TRBD1 as D (5 bases). Germline CDR1 reads MNHNS; CDR2 reads SASEGT. The CDR3 runs 16 residues. Between the trimmed V and J ends, which lost 6 bases and 0 bases, there was a span of 17 bases. CDR3 region: CASSPDSREYQETQYF. CDR3 coding DNA: TGTGCCAGCAGCCCCGACAGCAGAGAGTACCAAGAGACCCAGTACTTC.

This chain links TRBV18 with TRBJ2-2, with 7 bases fitting TRBD2. CDR1 is KGHSH, CDR2 LQKENI, per germline. V lost 4 bases, J lost 7 bases, and 9 bases stayed unmatched. This CDR3 has 15 residues. CDR3 nucleotide sequence: TGTGCCAGCTCACAGACCGGGACTACTAGCGGGGAGCTGTTTTTT. Translation gives CASSQTGTTSGELFF.

The chain combines TRBV9 with TRBJ1-4; D gene uncertain. Per germline, CDR1 SGDLS and CDR2 YYNGEE. The V end was cut by 4 bases, the J end by 7 bases, with 17 bases between. CDR3 length: 15 residues. In nucleotides, the CDR3 is TGTGCCAGCAGCTTCGCCCTTGGGGAGGGTGAAAAACTGTTTTTT. Translating it yields CASSFALGEGEKLFF.

This clonotype was picked up many times. The chain joins TRBV6-6 to TRBJ1-5, with 8 positions matching TRBD1. The CDR3 is 13 amino acids. The V and J ends lost 4 bases and 5 bases, in that order; junction bases with no gene match: 1. Germline CDR1 MNHNY, CDR2 SVGAGI (reference sequence). The DNA for the CDR3 is TGTGCCAGCAGTTCGACAGGGGATCAGCCCCAGCATTTT. This translates into CASSSTGDQPQHF.

The V and J genes are TRBV12-3 or TRBV12-4 and TRBJ1-6, with D unresolved. The CDR3 length is 16 residues. V was shortened by 2 bases and J by 6 bases, with 14 bases between the two germline ends. In DNA form, the CDR3 reads TGTGCCAGCAGTTTAATTCCTGGACCAACTAATTCACCCCTCCACTTT. Encoded protein: CASSLIPGPTNSPLHF.

The chain has TRBV10-3 and TRBJ1-2; no clear D gene. CDR1 is ENHRY and CDR2 is SYGVKD in the germline V gene. Trimming stripped 0 bases from V and 4 bases from J, with 9 bases between. This CDR3 has 14 residues. In DNA, the CDR3 is TGTGCCATCAGTGAGTCGACCCGTATCTATGGCTACACCTTC. The encoded protein is CAISESTRIYGYTF.

The chain links TRBV20-1 to TRBJ1-6; 11 bases line up with TRBD1. V lost 5 bases, J lost 0 bases, and 9 bases stayed unmatched. This CDR3 comprises 18 residues. In germline, CDR1 is DFQATT, CDR2 SNEGSKA (reference sequence). CDR3 in DNA: TGCAGTGCTTCAGCCGGGACAGGGGGGAGCTCCTATAATTCACCCCTCCACTTT. Protein sequence: CSASAGTGGSSYNSPLHF.

This clonotype was seen at least ten times. The V and J genes are TRBV28 and TRBJ1-2; possible D gene TRBD1, 6 bases. Germline V gives CDR1 MDHEN, CDR2 SYDVKM. The CDR3 has 15 amino acids. V lost 6 bases, J lost 4 bases, and 18 bases lay in between. The CDR3 DNA follows: TGTGCCAGCAGCCCAGCGACAGGTTTGGCCTATGGCTACACCTTC. This sequence encodes CASSPATGLAYGYTF.

In this sample, this clonotype turned up many times. The V gene is TRBV2, the J gene TRBJ2-1, with 7 bases that match TRBD2. The V gene's germline CDR1 is SNHLY and CDR2 FYNNEI. Losses at the gene ends were 4 bases for V and 4 bases for J; bases not matched to a gene: 1. CDR3 length equals 13 residues. This chain's CDR3 is CASSGGGYNEQFF. The CDR3, as DNA: TGTGCCAGCAGTGGGGGGGGGTACAATGAGCAGTTCTTC.

This clonotype showed up many times. The rearrangement joins TRBV6-1 to TRBJ2-3; 13 nucleotides align to TRBD2. CDR1 and CDR2 (germline): MNHNS, SASEGT. This CDR3 has 16 amino acids. V shed 3 bases, J shed 6 bases, and the junction held 6 bases outside the gene matches. The CDR3 nucleotides are TGTGCCAGCAGTGACCTACTAGCGGGGGGGCGCGATACGCAGTATTTT. This encodes CASSDLLAGGRDTQYF.

This clonotype was seen more than once but under ten times. V and J are TRBV10-3 and TRBJ1-5; tentative D call: TRBD1 (6 bases). V lost 6 bases and J lost 1, with 16 bases in between. The CDR3 is 16 amino acids. Germline CDR1 is ENHRY and CDR2 is SYGVKD. CDR3 residues: CAISEWGGGSNQPQHF. The CDR3 region has the DNA TGTGCCATCAGCGAATGGGGAGGGGGGAGCAATCAGCCCCAGCATTTT.

This chain connects TRBV15 to TRBJ2-1; 11 nucleotides agree with TRBD1. The CDR3 extends over 18 amino acids. V was pared by 0 bases and J by 8 bases, with 12 bases of the junction left unmatched. Per germline, CDR1 LNHNV and CDR2 YYDKDF (reference sequence). CDR3 bases: TGTGCCACCAGCAGAGATGGCCCAGGGACAGGGGGTGGGTATGAGCAGTTCTTC. It is translated as CATSRDGPGTGGGYEQFF. Looking up the rest from reference TRBV15 and TRBJ2-1 gives the full variable domain: DAMVIQNPRYQVTQFGKPVTLSCSQTLNHNVMYWYQQKSSQAPKLLFHYYDKDFNNEADTPDNFQSRRPNTSFCFLDIRSPGLGDTAMYLCATSRDGPGTGGGYEQFFGPGTRLTVL.

This clonotype was seen at least ten times. The V call is TRBV5-1, the J call TRBJ2-5; D remains ambiguous. The CDR3 length is 13 residues. V was cut by 4 bases and J by 4 bases, with 11 bases left in between. Germline CDR1 SGHRS, CDR2 YFSETQ. CDR3 sequence (DNA): TGCGCCAGCAGCGTAACCCCCAGAGAGACCCAGTACTTC. Protein product: CASSVTPRETQYF.